Following are 15 T cell receptor beta chains from one sample sequenced in a study of molecular identifiers for immune sequencing clone quantification. TCRdb recomputed calls from the PCR reads with MiXCR, one row per CDR3 protein. In the table there are about half a million distinct CDR3 sequences, less than 30% of which are singletons. The specimen was naive CD8+ T cells from blood, with Jurkat cell RNA spiked in. The subset here: FACS-sorted CD8+CD4-CCR7+CD45RA+ naive T cells. The origin of the receptors is a human donor in good health. Some libraries in this study had Jurkat cell RNA spiked in.

This clonotype was seen at least ten times. The V and J genes are TRBV6-5 and TRBJ2-7; tentatively, D is TRBD1 (6 bases). V was shortened by 8 bases and J by 9 bases, with 14 bases between the two germline ends. The CDR3 contains 11 residues. Germline V gene lookup returns CDR1 MNHEY and CDR2 SVGAGI. This CDR3 is CASQGGSGQYF. For the CDR3, the DNA is TGTGCCAGCCAAGGGGGATCAGGGCAGTACTTC.

Regarding this clonotype: A read error is possible here, since a much larger clone lies one base away. The conserved closing phenylalanine or tryptophan is absent in this CDR3, likely reflecting a read error. The chain carries TRBV20-1 and TRBJ2-7; possibly TRBD1 for D (5 bases). The germline CDR1 and CDR2 sequences are DFQATT and SNEGSKA (reference sequence). The CDR3 spans 12 residues. Here the CDR3 DNA reads TGCAGTGCTGGAGACAGATCTACGGAGCAGTACCTC. It specifies CSAGDRSTEQYL.

The table lists this clonotype with many counts. V is TRBV9 and J is TRBJ2-3, with 8 bases lining up with TRBD2. V shed 0 bases and J 0 bases; nucleotides not matched to a gene: 9. CDR1 and CDR2 (germline): SGDLS, YYNGEE. The CDR3 is 18 residues long. This CDR3 is CASSVEAGETFSTDTQYF. As DNA, the CDR3 is TGTGCCAGCAGCGTAGAAGCGGGAGAAACTTTCAGCACAGATACGCAGTATTTT.

Worth noting for this clonotype: Being one base from a much bigger clone, this may be a read error. The conserved final phenylalanine or tryptophan is absent from the CDR3, which likely points to a read error. The V call is TRBV12-5, the J call TRBJ1-1; D is uncertain. V was shortened by 1 base and J by 6 bases, with 9 bases between the two germline ends. The CDR3 runs to 13 residues. The germline V gene encodes CDR1 LGHNT and CDR2 FRNRAP. The CDR3 is CASGLDSFSEAFS. CDR3 sequence (DNA): TGTGCTAGTGGTTTGGACAGTTTTTCTGAAGCTTTCTCT.

A few counts support this clonotype. V usage is TRBV4-3 and J usage is TRBJ1-1; 7 bases are shared with TRBD1. Trimming removed 1 base from V and 0 bases from J; junction bases left unmatched: 5. Germline CDR1 and CDR2: LGHNA and YSLEER. This CDR3 is built from 16 residues. CDR3 nucleotide sequence: TGCGCCAGCAGCCAAGCGTCAGGGGGAATGAACACTGAAGCTTTCTTT. Protein sequence: CASSQASGGMNTEAFF.

Many counts were recorded for this clonotype. The J gene is TRBJ2-7, the V gene TRBV6-6; the D gene could be TRBD1 or TRBD2 (6 bases each). Trimming took off 8 bases at V and 2 bases at J, with 10 bases between the two ends. Germline CDR1 and CDR2: MNHNY and SVGAGI (reference sequence). This CDR3 has 12 amino acids. The CDR3 loop is CASFRGPYEQYF. The CDR3 nucleotides are TGTGCCAGCTTTCGGGGGCCCTACGAGCAGTACTTC.

This sequence joins TRBV7-9 and TRBJ2-2, with D unresolved. CDR1 and CDR2 (germline): SEHNR, FQNEAQ (reference sequence). Deletions cut 4 bases from V and 6 bases from J, with 15 bases between. The length of the CDR3 is 15 residues. CDR3 in DNA: TGTGCCAGCAGCTCCCACCTCCGGTTCTCCGGGGAGCTGTTTTTT. Translation: CASSSHLRFSGELFF.

This chain links TRBV5-3 with TRBJ1-2, with 10 positions matching TRBD1. TRBV5-3 is assigned to the ORF class and has an uncertain function. The length of the CDR3 is 16 residues. The J segment lost 6 bases and the V segment lost 8 bases, leaving 16 bases of the junction unmatched. The CDR3 sequence is CASSPIGQGVYDGYTF. CDR3 bases: TGTGCCAGCAGCCCGATAGGACAGGGGGTCTATGATGGCTACACCTTC.

As to this clonotype: A much larger clone lies one base from this, so it may be a read error. The chain uses TRBV7-6 and TRBJ2-5; D may be TRBD1 or TRBD2 (6 bases each). CDR3 length: 14 amino acids. Germline V gene sequence: CDR1 SGHVS, CDR2 FNYEAQ. CDR3 residues: CASSPHGGQEPQYF. CDR3 DNA: TGTGCCAGCAGCCCACACGGGGGCCAAGAGCCCCAGTACTTC.

This clonotype has only a few counts. The J gene is TRBJ2-7, the V gene TRBV6-1; D uncertain. The CDR3 has 18 amino acids. Germline assignment: CDR1 MNHNS and CDR2 SASEGT. Trimming removed 0 bases at V and 5 bases at J, with 23 bases between. CDR3 sequence (DNA): TGTGCCAGCAGTGAAGCGGAATGGAGTTTGTATTCGCCTAACGAGCAGTACTTC. This encodes CASSEAEWSLYSPNEQYF.

There are a few counts of this clonotype. A junction boundary mismatches the germline segment, possibly from a read error. The chain links TRBV3-1 to TRBJ2-2; D is perhaps TRBD1 (6 bases). From germline, CDR1 is LGHDT and CDR2 YNNKEL (reference sequence). This CDR3 has 15 residues. CDR3: CASSQVQGSTGELVF. CDR3 sequence (DNA): TGTGCCAGCAGCCAAGTTCAGGGGAGCACCGGGGAGCTGGTTTTT.

About this clonotype itself: The junction differs from germline at one of its ends, possibly a read error. The rearrangement joins TRBV20-1 to TRBJ1-5; D is uncertain. The CDR3 length is 15 residues. Per germline, CDR1 DFQATT and CDR2 SNEGSKA (reference sequence). The CDR3 coding sequence is TGCAGTACTAGAGATCCCTCAAGCCGGGATCAGCCCCAGCATTTT. Translation gives CSTRDPSSRDQPQHF.

This clonotype came up many times. The chain links TRBV12-3 or TRBV12-4 to TRBJ2-2, with D possibly matching TRBD2 (6 bases). The CDR3 sequence is 13 residues long. V was shortened by 3 bases and J by 7 bases, with 9 bases between the two germline ends. The DNA of the CDR3 is TGTGCCAGCAGTTTGGGGCGGGGCGGGGAGCTGTTTTTT. Its translation: CASSLGRGGELFF.

Remarks on this clonotype: This clone may be a read error of a much larger clone one base away. The V and J genes are TRBV12-3 or TRBV12-4 and TRBJ2-3, with D possibly being TRBD1 (6 bases). The CDR3 spans 14 residues. The CDR3 loop is CANSLTGPADTQYF. The CDR3 DNA reads as TGTGCCAACAGTCTCACAGGGCCCGCAGATACGCAGTATTTT.

On this clonotype itself: This sequence may be a read error, since a much larger clone differs from it by one base. CDR3 nucleotide sequence: TGTGCCAGCAGCTTGGTGGTCAGAGAGGCCCAGTACTTC. It codes for CASSLVVREAQYF. The V and J genes are TRBV5-5 and TRBJ2-5, with no clear D. From germline, CDR1 is SGHKS and CDR2 YYEKEE (reference sequence). CDR3 length equals 13 residues.